Listed below are T cell receptor beta chains from one sample, sequenced in a study of shared clonotypes between healthy human individuals. Measured with immunoSEQ multiplex PCR; TCRdb has only the in-frame clones, and not every one. The top ten clones hold roughly 0.13% of a sample with 2 million to 2.5 million clones, 95% of them seen once. Material for sequencing was naive CD4+ T cells sorted from blood. Receptors were obtained from a man between 18 and 35 years old in good health. Both conserved end residues are trimmed from each CDR3. The order of the fields is clone size, V gene, J gene, CDR3 protein. Some rows mark clone size as missing; the rest say once, few, many or name a class of expanded clone.

>.|TRBV6-5|TRBJ1-3
ASSYSRWGDTIY
>.|TRBV7-2|TRBJ1-1
ASSLYGALNTEAF
>.|TRBV28|TRBJ1-2
ASSLVQGAGGYT
>.|TRBV9|TRBJ2-7
ASSDGTGVKGEQY
>.|TRBV18|TRBJ2-5
ASSPPNLRETQY
>.|TRBV5-1|TRBJ1-2
ASSLVGAGYT
>.|TRBV4-2|TRBJ1-4
ASSLAGQTNEKLF
>.|TRBV6-1|TRBJ2-1
ASSSPGTIYNEQF
>.|TRBV9|TRBJ1-5
ASGAGNQPQH
>.|TRBV7-9|TRBJ1-1
ASSSEGGTEAF
>.|TRBV25-1|TRBJ2-5
ASSEWAGNGETQY
>.|TRBV6-5|TRBJ2-3
ASRQRGGQGTQY
>.|TRBV10-3|TRBJ2-1
ASRGAGDQQF
>.|TRBV27|TRBJ1-2
ASSRRLQGMGYT
>.|TRBV18|TRBJ1-5
ASSHNGPGGNQPQH
>.|TRBV10-3|TRBJ1-4
AISAGQADNEKLF
>.|TRBV7-9|TRBJ2-7
ASSLDRLASYEQY
>.|TRBV5-4|TRBJ2-2
ASSLGGQAPNTGELF
>.|TRBV11-2|TRBJ1-1
ASSLVQMNTEAF
>.|TRBV9|TRBJ2-4
ASSVNSGAKNIQY
>.|TRBV30|TRBJ2-2
AWSRLAGLGELF
>once|TRBV5-1|TRBJ1-5
ASSLGTQGNQPQH
>.|TRBV27|TRBJ2-2
AAGRTGELF
>.|TRBV10-3|TRBJ1-4
AISEERAGNEKLF
>.|TRBV27|TRBJ2-1
ASTPRGEGYNEQF
>.|TRBV19|TRBJ2-7
ASSANSPSYEQY
>once|TRBV30|TRBJ2-5
ALHQQETQY
>.|TRBV15|TRBJ2-1
ATSRVSLAGYNEQF
>.|TRBV7-2|TRBJ2-3
ASSLGLAGAADTQY
>.|TRBV5-4|TRBJ1-4
ASSSIPGQGEKLF
>.|TRBV28|TRBJ2-7
ASSLQTSSSYEQY
>.|TRBV6-4|TRBJ2-3
ASSAQGGGTDTQY
>.|TRBV7-9|TRBJ1-4
ASSPGTANNEKLF
>.|TRBV25-1|TRBJ1-1
ASSKKDLNTEAF
>.|TRBV7-2|TRBJ2-5
ASSSQETQY
>.|TRBV19|TRBJ2-2
ASRSPSGRTGELF
>.|TRBV19|TRBJ2-7
ASSRDWAAANSYEQY
>once|TRBV5-5|TRBJ1-4
ASSQFGPAEKLF
>.|TRBV2|TRBJ2-7
ASSRDRESVEQY
>.|TRBV5-5|TRBJ1-1
ASSLLVRDTEAF
>.|TRBV5-8|TRBJ1-5
ASSPGGSGPQH
>.|TRBV19|TRBJ2-5
ASNSGLAGRETQY